This T cell receptor beta chain derives from a study of shared clonotypes between healthy human individuals (dated by TCRdb to 2019 to 2021). Regarding the study in general: A couple of women and a few men aged 18 to 49 years were included in the cohort. For each donor, three plates each were used for CD4 naive and CD4 memory, two plates were used for CD8 naive, and one plate was used for CD8 memory. The study deeply sequenced blood TCR repertoires of 5 or 6 healthy adults to estimate repertoire size and the extent of clonotype sharing between individuals. Between about 0.8 and 9 billion PBMCs per donor were obtained by leukapheresis. Libraries were prepared and TCR repertoires were sequenced by different laboratories using diverse techniques, in order to increase sequencing depth and limit assay-specific biases. Here is what the overall study found, with its caveats: Because the study included only a small number of donors, the genetic and exposure-history diversity represented was limited. Naive subsets generally had larger estimated clonotype richness than memory subsets. Pairwise subsampling indicated that sequencing depth was expected to affect the degree of clonotype sharing among donors. Higher generation probabilities were observed for clonotypes shared by all four sorted-subset donors than for non-shared clonotypes. Roughly 5% of naive CD4, around 3.6% of naive CD8, 2.3% of memory CD4, and about 0.4% of memory CD8 clonotypes were shared across a few donors. Sampling was restricted to blood, and TCR repertoires in tissue are likely to differ from TCR repertoires in blood. Incomplete sequencing was indicated by rarefaction of sorted-subset datasets, despite the large sequencing depth.

V and J are trimmed by 5 bases and 7 bases, and the gene matches miss 9 bases of the junction. Reading from cysteine to phenylalanine, the CDR3 counts 16 amino acids. Only the CDR3 part of the read is kept: 48 bases, read in frame from the first base. According to the germline V gene (reference sequence), CDR1 reads LNHDA and CDR2 reads SQIVND. Donors were healthy HIV-negative adults with no recently reported acute infections or vaccinations. Every donor was a Caucasian adult living in Nashville, Tennessee, USA. CD4+ T cells were enriched through magnetic negative selection, after which naive cells were positively selected on CD45RA and the remaining negative fraction served as the memory subset. After blood collection by leukapheresis, PBMCs were isolated using Ficoll-Histopaque density gradient centrifugation and then cryopreserved in the vapor phase of liquid nitrogen. Analytical flow cytometry was used to check the purity and quantity of every magnetically sorted T cell population. Each sorted fraction had its genomic DNA isolated and then quantified by UV absorbance on a Nanodrop 2000c.

Remarks on this clone: No cognate antigen has been identified for it. Base qualities are not recorded, but no much larger clone differs from it by a single base.

Using the deep immunoSEQ assay, TCR CDR3 regions were amplified from genomic DNA by multiplex PCR. Extracted genomic DNA from each cell subset was spread evenly across all wells of several immunoSEQ 96-well plates, with each plate serving as a replicate. For sorted subsets, roughly 200 ng genomic DNA, equal to 30,000 to 35,000 T cell genomes, was loaded into each replicate PCR. Purified libraries were quantified with a Qubit 3.0 fluorometer, sized on a Bioanalyzer 2100, and re-quantified with the KAPA Library Quantification kit. Every immunoSEQ 96-well plate was sequenced on a dedicated single-read 150-cycle Illumina NextSeq 550 flow cell. In the source study's methods: Because the immunoSEQ output held only junctional sequences and lacked quality scores, the filtering could not match the filtering applied to full-length reads. To assign V/J genes and CDR3, sequences were annotated against IMGT germline references using PyIR, a Python wrapper for IgBLAST v1.9. Reads were removed for weak V/J assignments (E-value above 1e-6), missing CDR3, stop codons, out-of-frame junctions, or ambiguous translated residues. V3J clonotypes were defined as sequences sharing the same inferred V gene, J gene, and CDR3 amino acid sequence. Percentage overlap between repertoires was computed as shared unique clonotypes divided by the size of the smaller repertoire. Richness of each repertoire was evaluated using RTK rarefaction, the Chao1 estimator, and Recon v2.1 estimates of unobserved clonotypes. Generation probabilities for all TCRbeta clonotypes obtained by the gDNA method from a handful of donors were computed using OLGA. The immuneACCESS repertoire file appears here via TCRdb, limited to in-frame rearrangements. These files lack a portion of the clones; in checked studies, under half of the deficit traces to unresolved V genes, and the cause of the others is not known. Clonal size and the V and J genes are those of that table, whereas D and trimming came from the DNA. Across this sample there are about 2 million clones, with 90% to 95% seen only once. The biggest ten clones account for 0.1% to 0.15% of the sample.

The rearrangement combines TRBV19 with TRBJ1-6; 9 bases in the middle match TRBD1. What was sequenced was naive CD4+ T cells sorted from blood. The label giving this sample's cell subset or site can be read as: CD45RA+ positively selected. This receptor was taken from a man in his late teens or twenties in good health. In nucleotides, the sequence is TGTGCCAGTAGTCAAGGACAGGGGTTAGGGAATTCACCCCTCCACTTT. Its amino acids are CASSQGQGLGNSPLHF.